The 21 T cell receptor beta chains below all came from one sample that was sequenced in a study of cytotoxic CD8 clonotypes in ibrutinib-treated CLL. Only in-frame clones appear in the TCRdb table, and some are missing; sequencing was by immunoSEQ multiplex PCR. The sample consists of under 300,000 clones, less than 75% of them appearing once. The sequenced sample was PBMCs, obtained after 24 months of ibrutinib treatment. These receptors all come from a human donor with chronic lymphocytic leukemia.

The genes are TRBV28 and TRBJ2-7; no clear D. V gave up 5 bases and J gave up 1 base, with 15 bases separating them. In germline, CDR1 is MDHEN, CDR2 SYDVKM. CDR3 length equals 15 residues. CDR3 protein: CASSLVSTSSYEQYF. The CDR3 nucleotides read TGTGCCAGCAGTCTCGTCTCTACAAGTTCCTACGAGCAGTACTTC.

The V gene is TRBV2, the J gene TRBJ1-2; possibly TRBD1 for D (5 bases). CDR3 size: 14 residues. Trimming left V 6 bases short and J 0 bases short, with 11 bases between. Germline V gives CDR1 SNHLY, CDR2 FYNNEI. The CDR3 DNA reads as TGTGCCAGCAGGCGGGACGGAGCTAACTATGGCTACACCTTC. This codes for CASRRDGANYGYTF.

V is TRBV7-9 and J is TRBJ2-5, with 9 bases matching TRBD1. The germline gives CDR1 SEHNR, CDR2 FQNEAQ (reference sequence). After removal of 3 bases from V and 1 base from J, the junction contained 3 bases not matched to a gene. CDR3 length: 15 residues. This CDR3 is CASSFPGQGQETQYF. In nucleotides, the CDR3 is TGTGCCAGCAGCTTTCCGGGACAGGGCCAAGAGACCCAGTACTTC.

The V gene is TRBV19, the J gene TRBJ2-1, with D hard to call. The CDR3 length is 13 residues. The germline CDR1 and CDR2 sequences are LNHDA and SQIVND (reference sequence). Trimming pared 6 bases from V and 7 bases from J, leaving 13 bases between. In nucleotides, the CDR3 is TGTGCCAGTAGCCCCCCGGTCCTTAATGAGCAGTTCTTC. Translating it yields CASSPPVLNEQFF. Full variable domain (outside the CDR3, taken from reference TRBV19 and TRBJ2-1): DGGITQSPKYLFRKEGQNVTLSCEQNLNHDAMYWYRQDPGQGLRLIYYSQIVNDFQKGDIAEGYSVSREKKESFPLTVTSAQKNPTAFYLCASSPPVLNEQFFGPGTRLTVL.

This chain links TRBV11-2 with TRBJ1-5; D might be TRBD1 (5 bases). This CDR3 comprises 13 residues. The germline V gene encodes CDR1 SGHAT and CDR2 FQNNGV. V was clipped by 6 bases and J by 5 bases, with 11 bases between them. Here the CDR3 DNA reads TGTGCCAGCAGTAACCAGGGCCATCAGCCCCAGCATTTT. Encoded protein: CASSNQGHQPQHF.

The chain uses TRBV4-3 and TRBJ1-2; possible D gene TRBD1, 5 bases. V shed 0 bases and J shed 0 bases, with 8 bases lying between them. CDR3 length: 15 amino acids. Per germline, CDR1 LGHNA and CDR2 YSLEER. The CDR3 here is CASSQDTGPNYGYTF. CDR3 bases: TGCGCCAGCAGCCAAGATACAGGTCCTAACTATGGCTACACCTTC.

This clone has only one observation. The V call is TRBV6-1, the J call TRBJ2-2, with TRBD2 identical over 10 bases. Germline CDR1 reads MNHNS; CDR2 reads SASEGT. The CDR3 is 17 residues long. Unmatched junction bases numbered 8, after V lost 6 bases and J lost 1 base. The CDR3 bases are TGTGCCAGCAGCGAACAACTAGCGGGGAGGAACACCGGGGAGCTGTTTTTT. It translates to CASSEQLAGRNTGELFF.

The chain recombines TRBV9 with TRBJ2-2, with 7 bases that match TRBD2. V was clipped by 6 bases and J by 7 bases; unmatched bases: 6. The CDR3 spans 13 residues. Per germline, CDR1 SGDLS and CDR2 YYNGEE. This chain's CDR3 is CASMRGEGGELFF. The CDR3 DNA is TGTGCCAGCATGCGCGGGGAGGGCGGGGAGCTGTTTTTT. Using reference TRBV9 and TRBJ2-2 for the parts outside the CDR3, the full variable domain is DSGVTQTPKHLITATGQRVTLRCSPRSGDLSVYWYQQSLDQGLQFLIQYYNGEERAKGNILERFSAQQFPDLHSELNLSSLELGDSALYFCASMRGEGGELFFGEGSRLTVL.

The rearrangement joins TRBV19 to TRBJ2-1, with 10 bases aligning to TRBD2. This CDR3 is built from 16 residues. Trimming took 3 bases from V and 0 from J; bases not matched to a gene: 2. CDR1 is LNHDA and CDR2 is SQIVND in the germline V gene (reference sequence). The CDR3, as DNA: TGTGCCAGTAGTATTACTAGCGGGAACTCCTACAATGAGCAGTTCTTC. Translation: CASSITSGNSYNEQFF.

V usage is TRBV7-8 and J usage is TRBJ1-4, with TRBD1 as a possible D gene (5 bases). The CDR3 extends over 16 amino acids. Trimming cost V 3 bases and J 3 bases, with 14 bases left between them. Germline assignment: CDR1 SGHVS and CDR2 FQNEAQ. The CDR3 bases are TGTGCCAGCAGCTTTTCCAGGGTCTACGCTAATGAAAAACTGTTTTTT. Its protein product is CASSFSRVYANEKLFF.

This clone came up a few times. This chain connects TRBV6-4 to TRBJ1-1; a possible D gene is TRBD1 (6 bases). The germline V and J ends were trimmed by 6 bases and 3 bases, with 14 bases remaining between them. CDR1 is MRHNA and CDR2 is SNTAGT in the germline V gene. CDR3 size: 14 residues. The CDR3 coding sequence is TGTGCCAGCAGGAACTCGAACAGGGACACTGAAGCTTTCTTT. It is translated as CASRNSNRDTEAFF.

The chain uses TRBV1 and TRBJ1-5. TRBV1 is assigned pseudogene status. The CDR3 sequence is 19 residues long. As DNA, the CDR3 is TGCACCAGCAGCCACCCAAGGAGGGGAGAGGGACGGGGCAATCAGCCCCAGCATTTT. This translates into CTSSHPRRGEGRGNQPQHF.

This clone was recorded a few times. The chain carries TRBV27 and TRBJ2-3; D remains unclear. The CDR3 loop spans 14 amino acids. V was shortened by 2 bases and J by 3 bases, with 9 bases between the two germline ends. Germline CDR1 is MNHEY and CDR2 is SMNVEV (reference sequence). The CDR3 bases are TGTGCCAGCAGTTTAGTTAGGGTTACAGATACGCAGTATTTT. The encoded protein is CASSLVRVTDTQYF.

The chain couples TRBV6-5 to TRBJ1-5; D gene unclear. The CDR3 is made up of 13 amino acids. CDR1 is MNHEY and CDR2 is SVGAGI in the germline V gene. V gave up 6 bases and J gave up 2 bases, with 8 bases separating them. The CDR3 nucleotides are TGTGCCAGCAGGAAGAGCGGCAATCAGCCCCAGCATTTT. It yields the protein CASRKSGNQPQHF.

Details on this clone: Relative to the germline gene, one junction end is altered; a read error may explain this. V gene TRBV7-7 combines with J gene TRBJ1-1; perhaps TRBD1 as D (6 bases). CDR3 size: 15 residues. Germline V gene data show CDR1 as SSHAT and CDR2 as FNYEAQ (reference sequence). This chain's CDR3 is CASSYKGHTNTEAFF. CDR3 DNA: TGTGCTAGCAGCTACAAGGGACATACAAACACTGAAGCTTTCTTT. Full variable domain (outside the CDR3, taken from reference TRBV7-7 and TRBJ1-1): GAGVSQSPRYKVTKRGQDVTLRCDPISSHATLYWYQQALGQGPEFLTYFNYEAQPDKSGLPSDRFSAERPEGSISTLTIQRTEQRDSAMYRCASSYKGHTNTEAFFGQGTRLTVV.

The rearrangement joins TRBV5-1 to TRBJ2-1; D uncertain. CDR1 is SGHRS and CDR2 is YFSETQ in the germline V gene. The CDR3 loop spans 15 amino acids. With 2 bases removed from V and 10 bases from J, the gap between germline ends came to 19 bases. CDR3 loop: CASSLSDPTDQEQFF. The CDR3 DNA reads TGCGCCAGCAGCTTATCGGACCCTACTGACCAGGAGCAGTTCTTC.

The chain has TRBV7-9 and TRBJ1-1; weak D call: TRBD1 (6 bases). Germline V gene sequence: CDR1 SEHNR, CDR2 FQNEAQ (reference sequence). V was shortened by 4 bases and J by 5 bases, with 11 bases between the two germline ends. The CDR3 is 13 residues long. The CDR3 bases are TGTGCCAGCAGCTCAGGGGAAGAAACTGAAGCTTTCTTT. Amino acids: CASSSGEETEAFF. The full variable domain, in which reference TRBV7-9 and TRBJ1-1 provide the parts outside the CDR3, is DTGVSQNPRHKITKRGQNVTFRCDPISEHNRLYWYRQTLGQGPEFLTYFQNEAQLEKSRLLSDRFSAERPKGSFSTLEIQRTEQGDSAMYLCASSSGEETEAFFGQGTRLTVV.

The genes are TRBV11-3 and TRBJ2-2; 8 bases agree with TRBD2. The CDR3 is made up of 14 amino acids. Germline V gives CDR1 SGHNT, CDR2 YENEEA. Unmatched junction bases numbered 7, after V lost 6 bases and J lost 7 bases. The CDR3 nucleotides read TGTGCCAGCAGTCTCACTAGCGGCGGCGGGGAGCTGTTTTTT. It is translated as CASSLTSGGGELFF.

CDR3 protein: CASSFANRVRRYEQYF. The CDR3 DNA follows: TGTGCCAGCAGTTTCGCAAACAGGGTGCGGCGCTACGAGCAGTACTTC. The chain employs TRBV28 and TRBJ2-7, with a possible D match to TRBD1 (6 bases). Germline V gene data show CDR1 as MDHEN and CDR2 as SYDVKM. The CDR3 runs to 16 residues. V was shortened by 3 bases and J by 3 bases, with 18 bases between the two germline ends.

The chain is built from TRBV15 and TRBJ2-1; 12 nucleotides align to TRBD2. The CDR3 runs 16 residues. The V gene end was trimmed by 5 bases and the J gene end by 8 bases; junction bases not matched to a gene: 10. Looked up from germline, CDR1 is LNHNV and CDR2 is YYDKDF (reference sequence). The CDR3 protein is CATSFRLAGEIDEQFF. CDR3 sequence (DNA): TGTGCCACCAGCTTCCGACTAGCGGGAGAGATCGATGAGCAGTTCTTC.

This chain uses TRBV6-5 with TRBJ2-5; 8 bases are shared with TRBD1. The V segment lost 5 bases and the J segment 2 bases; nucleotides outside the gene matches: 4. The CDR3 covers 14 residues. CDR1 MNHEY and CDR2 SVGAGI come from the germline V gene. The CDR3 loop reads CASSNWDRQETQYF. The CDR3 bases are TGTGCCAGCAGTAACTGGGACAGGCAAGAGACCCAGTACTTC.